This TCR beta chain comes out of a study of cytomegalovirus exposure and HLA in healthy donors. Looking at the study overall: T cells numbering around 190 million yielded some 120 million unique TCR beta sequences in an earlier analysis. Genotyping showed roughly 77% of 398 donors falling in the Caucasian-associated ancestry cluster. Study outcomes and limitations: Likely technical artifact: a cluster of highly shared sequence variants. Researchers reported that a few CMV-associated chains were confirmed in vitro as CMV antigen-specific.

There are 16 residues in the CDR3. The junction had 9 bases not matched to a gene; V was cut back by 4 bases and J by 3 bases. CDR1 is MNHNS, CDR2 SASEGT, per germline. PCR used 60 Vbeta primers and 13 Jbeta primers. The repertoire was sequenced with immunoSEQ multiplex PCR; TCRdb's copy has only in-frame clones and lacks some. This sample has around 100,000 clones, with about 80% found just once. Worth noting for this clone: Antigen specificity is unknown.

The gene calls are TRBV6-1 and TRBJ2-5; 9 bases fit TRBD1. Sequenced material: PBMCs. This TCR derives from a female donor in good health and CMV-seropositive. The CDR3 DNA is TGTGCCAGCAGTGGAAAAACCGGGACAGGGAAAGAGACCCAGTACTTC. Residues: CASSGKTGTGKETQYF.